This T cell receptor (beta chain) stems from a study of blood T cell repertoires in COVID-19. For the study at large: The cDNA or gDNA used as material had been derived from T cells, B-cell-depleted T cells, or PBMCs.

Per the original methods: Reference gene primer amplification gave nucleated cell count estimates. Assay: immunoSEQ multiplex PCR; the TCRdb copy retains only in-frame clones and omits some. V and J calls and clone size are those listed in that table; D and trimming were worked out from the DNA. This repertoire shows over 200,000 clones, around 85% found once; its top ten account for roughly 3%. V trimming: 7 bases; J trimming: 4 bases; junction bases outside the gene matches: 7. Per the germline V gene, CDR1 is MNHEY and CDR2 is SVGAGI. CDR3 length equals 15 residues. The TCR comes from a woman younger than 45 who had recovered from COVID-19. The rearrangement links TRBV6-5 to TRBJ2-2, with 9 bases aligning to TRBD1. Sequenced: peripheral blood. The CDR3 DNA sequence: TGTGCCAGCACCGTACTGGACAGGGGCACCGGGGAGCTGTTTTTT. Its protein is CASTVLDRGTGELFF.